The text below deals with one T cell receptor beta chain. This record belongs to a study of blood T cell repertoires in COVID-19. Study as a whole: COVID-19 samples, acute and convalescent, were from the United States, Italy and Spain. The analysed material was cDNA or gDNA that came from T cells, B-cell-depleted T cells, or PBMCs.

The authors' processing: Amplification from reference gene primers served as the basis for estimated nucleated cell counts. This table comes from immunoSEQ multiplex PCR, and its TCRdb copy is limited to in-frame clones, with some not included. V and J calls and clone size are those listed in that table; D and trimming were worked out from the DNA. The table has approximately 100,000 clones, roughly nine tenths seen once. The V and J ends lost 3 bases and 6 bases, in that order; junction bases with no gene match: 13. Looked up from germline, CDR1 is PRHDT and CDR2 is FYEKMQ (reference sequence). This CDR3 is built from 17 residues.

This TCR derives from a human donor in a cohort sampled during active COVID-19. The source material was peripheral blood. The chain uses TRBV13 and TRBJ1-2; TRBD1 agrees at 10 bases. The CDR3 spells CASSFAPTGGVVDGYTF. CDR3 nucleotides: TGTGCCAGCAGCTTCGCCCCGACAGGGGGCGTGGTAGATGGCTACACCTTC.